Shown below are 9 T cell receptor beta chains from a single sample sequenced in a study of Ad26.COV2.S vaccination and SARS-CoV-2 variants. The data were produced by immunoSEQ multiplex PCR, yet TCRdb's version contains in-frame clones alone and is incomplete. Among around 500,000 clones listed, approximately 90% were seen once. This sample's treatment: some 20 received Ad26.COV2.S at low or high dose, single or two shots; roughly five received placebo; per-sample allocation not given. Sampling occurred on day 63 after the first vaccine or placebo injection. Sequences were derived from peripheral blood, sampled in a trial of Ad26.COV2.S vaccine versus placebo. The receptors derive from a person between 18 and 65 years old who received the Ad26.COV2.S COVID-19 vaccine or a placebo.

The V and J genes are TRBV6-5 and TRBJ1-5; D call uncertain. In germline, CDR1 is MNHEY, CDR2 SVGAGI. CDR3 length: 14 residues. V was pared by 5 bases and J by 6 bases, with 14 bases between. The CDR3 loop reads CASSTRQGPQPQHF. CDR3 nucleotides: TGTGCCAGCAGTACTCGACAAGGCCCTCAGCCCCAGCATTTT.

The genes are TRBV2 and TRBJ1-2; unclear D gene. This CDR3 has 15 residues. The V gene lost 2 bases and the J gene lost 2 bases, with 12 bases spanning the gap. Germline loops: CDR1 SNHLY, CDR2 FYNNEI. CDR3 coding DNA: TGTGCCAGCAGTGAAAGTTTGGTCCGAAACTATGGCTACACCTTC. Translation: CASSESLVRNYGYTF.

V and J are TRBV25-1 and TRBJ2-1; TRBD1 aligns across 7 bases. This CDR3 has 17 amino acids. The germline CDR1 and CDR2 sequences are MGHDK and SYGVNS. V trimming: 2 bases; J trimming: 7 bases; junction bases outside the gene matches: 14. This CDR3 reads CASSEQAPSRGSNEQFF. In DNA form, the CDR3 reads TGTGCCAGCAGTGAACAGGCTCCCTCCAGGGGGTCGAATGAGCAGTTCTTC.

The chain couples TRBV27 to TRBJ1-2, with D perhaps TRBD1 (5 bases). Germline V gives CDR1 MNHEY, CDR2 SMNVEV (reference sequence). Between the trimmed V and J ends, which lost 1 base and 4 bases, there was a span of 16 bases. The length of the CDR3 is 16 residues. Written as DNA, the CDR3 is TGTGCCAGCAGTTTATACCCCATCGCGGGGCCCTATGGCTACACCTTC. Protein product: CASSLYPIAGPYGYTF.

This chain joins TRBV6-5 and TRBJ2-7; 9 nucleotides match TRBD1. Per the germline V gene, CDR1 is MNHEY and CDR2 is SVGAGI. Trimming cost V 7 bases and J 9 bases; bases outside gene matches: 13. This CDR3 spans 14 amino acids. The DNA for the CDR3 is TGTGCCAGCACGCCTTCGACAGGGGGGTTAGGGCAGTACTTC. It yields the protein CASTPSTGGLGQYF.

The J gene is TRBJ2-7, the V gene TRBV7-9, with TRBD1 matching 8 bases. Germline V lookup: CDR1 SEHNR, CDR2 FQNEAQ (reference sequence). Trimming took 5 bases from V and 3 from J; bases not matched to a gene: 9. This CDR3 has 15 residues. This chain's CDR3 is CASSETRGPGYEQYF. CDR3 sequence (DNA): TGTGCCAGCAGCGAGACCAGGGGGCCCGGCTACGAGCAGTACTTC. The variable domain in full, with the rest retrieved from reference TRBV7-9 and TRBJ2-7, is DTGVSQNPRHKITKRGQNVTFRCDPISEHNRLYWYRQTLGQGPEFLTYFQNEAQLEKSRLLSDRFSAERPKGSFSTLEIQRTEQGDSAMYLCASSETRGPGYEQYFGPGTRLTVT.

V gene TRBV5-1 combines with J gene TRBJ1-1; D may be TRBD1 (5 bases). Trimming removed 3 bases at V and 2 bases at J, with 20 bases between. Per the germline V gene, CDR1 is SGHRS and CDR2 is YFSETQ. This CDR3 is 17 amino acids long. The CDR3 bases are TGCGCCAGCAGCTCTTTAGGCTATCGGGGCCCAAACACTGAAGCTTTCTTT. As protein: CASSSLGYRGPNTEAFF.

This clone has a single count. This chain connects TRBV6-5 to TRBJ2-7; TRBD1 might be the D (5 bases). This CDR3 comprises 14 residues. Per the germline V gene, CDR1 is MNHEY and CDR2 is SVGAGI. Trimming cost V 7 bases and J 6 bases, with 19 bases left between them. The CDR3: CASTISQGRREQYF. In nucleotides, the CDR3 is TGTGCCAGCACCATAAGTCAGGGCCGGCGCGAGCAGTACTTC.

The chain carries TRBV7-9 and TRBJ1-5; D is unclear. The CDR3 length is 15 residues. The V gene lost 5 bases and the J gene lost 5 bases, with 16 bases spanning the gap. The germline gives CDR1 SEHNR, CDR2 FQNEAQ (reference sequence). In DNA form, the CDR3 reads TGTGCCAGCAGCCTAATGATGGGTGCGGATCAGCCCCAGCATTTT. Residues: CASSLMMGADQPQHF.